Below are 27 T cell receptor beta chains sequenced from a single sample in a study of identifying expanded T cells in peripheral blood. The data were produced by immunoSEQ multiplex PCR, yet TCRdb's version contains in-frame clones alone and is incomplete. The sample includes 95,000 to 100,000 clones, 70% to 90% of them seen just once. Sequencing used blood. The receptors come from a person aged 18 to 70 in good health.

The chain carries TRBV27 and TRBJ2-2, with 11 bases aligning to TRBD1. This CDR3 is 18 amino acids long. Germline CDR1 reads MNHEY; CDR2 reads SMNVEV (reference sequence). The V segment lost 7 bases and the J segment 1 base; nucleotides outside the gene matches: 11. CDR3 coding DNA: TGTGCCAGCAAAACGCGGGACAGGGGGGCAGGGAACACCGGGGAGCTGTTTTTT. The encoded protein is CASKTRDRGAGNTGELFF.

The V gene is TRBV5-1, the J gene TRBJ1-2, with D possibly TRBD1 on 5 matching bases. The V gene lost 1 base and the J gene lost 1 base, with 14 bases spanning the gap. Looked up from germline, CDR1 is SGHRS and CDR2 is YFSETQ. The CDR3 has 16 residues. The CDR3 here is CASSLFPGRDNYGYTF. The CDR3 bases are TGCGCCAGCAGCTTGTTCCCAGGGCGGGATAACTATGGCTACACCTTC. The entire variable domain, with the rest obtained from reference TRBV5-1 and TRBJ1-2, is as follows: KAGVTQTPRYLIKTRGQQVTLSCSPISGHRSVSWYQQTPGQGLQFLFEYFSETQRNKGNFPGRFSGRQFSNSRSEMNVSTLELGDSALYLCASSLFPGRDNYGYTFGSGTRLTVV.

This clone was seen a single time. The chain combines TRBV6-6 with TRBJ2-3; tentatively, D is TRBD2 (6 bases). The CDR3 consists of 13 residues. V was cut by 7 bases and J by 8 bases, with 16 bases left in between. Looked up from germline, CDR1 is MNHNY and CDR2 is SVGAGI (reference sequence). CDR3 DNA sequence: TGTGCCAGCACCCGGGGGACGGCGGGTACGCAGTATTTT. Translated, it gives CASTRGTAGTQYF.

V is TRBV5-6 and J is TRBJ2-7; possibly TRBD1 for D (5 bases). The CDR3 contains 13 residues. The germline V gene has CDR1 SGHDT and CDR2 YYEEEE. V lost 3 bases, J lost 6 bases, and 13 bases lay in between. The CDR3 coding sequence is TGTGCCAGCAGCTCAGGCTCAGGGTTCGAGCAGTACTTC. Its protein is CASSSGSGFEQYF. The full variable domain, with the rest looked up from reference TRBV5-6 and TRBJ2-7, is DAGVTQSPTHLIKTRGQQVTLRCSPKSGHDTVSWYQQALGQGPQFIFQYYEEEERQRGNFPDRFSGHQFPNYSSELNVNALLLGDSALYLCASSSGSGFEQYFGPGTRLTVT.

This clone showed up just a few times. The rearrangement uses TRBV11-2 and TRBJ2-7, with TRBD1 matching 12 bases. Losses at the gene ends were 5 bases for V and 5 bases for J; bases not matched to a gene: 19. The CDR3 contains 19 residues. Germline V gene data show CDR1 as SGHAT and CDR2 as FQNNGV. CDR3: CASSLSLGQGATLWNEQYF. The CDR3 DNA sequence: TGTGCCAGCAGCCTCTCCCTGGGACAGGGGGCCACCCTCTGGAACGAGCAGTACTTC.

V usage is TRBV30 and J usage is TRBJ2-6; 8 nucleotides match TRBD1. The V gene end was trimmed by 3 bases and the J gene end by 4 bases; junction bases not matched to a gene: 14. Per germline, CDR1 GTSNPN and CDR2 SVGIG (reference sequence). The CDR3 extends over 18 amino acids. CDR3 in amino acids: CAWRQGARALWGANVLTF. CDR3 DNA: TGTGCCTGGAGGCAGGGGGCGCGGGCGCTCTGGGGGGCCAACGTCCTGACTTTC.

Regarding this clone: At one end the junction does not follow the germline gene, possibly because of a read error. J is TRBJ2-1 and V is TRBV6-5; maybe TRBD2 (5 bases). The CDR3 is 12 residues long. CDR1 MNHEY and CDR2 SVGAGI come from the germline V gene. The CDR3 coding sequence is TGTGCCAGCAGCCATCACGGGGAATCCACGGTCTTC. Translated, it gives CASSHHGESTVF.

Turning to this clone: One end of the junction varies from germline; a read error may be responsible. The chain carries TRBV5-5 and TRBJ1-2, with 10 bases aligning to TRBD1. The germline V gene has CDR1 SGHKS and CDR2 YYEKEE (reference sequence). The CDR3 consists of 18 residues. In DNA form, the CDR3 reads TGCGCCAGCAGCCAATTCCGGGACAGGGGAGCTCAGGACTATGGCTACATCTTC. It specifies CASSQFRDRGAQDYGYIF.

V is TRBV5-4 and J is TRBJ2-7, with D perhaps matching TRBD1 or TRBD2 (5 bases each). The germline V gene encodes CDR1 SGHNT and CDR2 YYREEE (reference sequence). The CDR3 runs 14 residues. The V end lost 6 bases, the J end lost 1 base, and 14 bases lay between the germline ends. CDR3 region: CASTRDLISYEQYF. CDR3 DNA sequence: TGTGCCAGCACCCGGGACCTCATTTCCTACGAGCAGTACTTC.

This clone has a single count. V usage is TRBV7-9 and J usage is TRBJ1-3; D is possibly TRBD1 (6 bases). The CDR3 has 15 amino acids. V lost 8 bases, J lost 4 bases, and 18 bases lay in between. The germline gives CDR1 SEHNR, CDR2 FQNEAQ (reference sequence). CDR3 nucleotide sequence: TGTGCCAGCGGCCTCCGGGGGGCTGGGGGAAACACCATATATTTT. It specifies CASGLRGAGGNTIYF.

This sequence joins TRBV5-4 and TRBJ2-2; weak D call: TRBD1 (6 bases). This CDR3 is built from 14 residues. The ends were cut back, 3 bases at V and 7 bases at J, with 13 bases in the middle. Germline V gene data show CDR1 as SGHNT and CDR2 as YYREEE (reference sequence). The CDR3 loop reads CASSWSGAGGELFF. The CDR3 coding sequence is TGTGCCAGCAGCTGGTCAGGGGCTGGCGGGGAGCTGTTTTTT.

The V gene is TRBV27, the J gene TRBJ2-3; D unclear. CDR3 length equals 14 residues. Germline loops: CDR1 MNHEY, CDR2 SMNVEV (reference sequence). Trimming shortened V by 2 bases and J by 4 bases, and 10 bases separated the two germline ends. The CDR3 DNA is TGTGCCAGCAGTTTAGGGCGGTGGTCAGATACGCAGTATTTT. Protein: CASSLGRWSDTQYF.

As DNA, the CDR3 is TGTGCCAGTACCCAGGACGGTCGCAGCCCCTACAATGAGCAGTTCTTC. Residues: CASTQDGRSPYNEQFF. This chain links TRBV19 with TRBJ2-1; D unresolved. With 7 bases removed from V and 2 bases from J, the gap between germline ends came to 18 bases. Germline assignment: CDR1 LNHDA and CDR2 SQIVND (reference sequence). The CDR3 is made up of 16 amino acids.

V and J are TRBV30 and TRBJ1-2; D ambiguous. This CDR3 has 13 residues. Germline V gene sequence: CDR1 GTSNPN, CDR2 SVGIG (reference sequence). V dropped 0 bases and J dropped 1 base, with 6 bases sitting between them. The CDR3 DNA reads TGTGCCTGGAGTGTACCAGTTAACTATGGCTACACCTTC. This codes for CAWSVPVNYGYTF.

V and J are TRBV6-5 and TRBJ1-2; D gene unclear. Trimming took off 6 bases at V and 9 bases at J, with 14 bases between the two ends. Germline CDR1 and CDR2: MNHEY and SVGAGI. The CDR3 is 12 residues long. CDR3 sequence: CASREDAGSYTF. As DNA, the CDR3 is TGTGCCAGCAGGGAGGACGCCGGTAGCTACACCTTC.

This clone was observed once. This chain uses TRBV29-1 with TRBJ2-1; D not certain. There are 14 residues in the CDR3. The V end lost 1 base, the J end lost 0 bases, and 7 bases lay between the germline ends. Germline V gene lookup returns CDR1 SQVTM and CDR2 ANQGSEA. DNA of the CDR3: TGCAGCGTTGAAGTAGGGCGCTCCTACAATGAGCAGTTCTTC. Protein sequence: CSVEVGRSYNEQFF.

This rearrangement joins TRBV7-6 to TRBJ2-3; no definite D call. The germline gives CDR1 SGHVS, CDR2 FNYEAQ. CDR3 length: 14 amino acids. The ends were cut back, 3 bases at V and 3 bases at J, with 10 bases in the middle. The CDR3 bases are TGTGCCAGCAGCTTGTTGGCCGGTACAGATACGCAGTATTTT. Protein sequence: CASSLLAGTDTQYF.

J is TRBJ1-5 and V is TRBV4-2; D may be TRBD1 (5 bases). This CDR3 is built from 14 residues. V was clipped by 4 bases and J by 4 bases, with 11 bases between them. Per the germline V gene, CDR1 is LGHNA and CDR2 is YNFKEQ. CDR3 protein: CASSPTGDNQPQHF. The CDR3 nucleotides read TGTGCCAGCAGCCCAACGGGGGATAATCAGCCCCAGCATTTT.

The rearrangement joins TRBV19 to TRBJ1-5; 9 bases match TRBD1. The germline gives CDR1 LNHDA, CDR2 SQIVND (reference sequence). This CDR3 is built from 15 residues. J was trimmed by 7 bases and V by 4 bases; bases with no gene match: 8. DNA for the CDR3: TGTGCCAGTAGTAGAACGGACAGGGGCGGACAGCCCCAGCATTTT. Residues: CASSRTDRGGQPQHF.

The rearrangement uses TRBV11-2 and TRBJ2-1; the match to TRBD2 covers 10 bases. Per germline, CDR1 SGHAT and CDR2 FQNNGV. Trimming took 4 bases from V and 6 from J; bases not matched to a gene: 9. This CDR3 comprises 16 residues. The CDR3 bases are TGTGCCAGCAGCTCGCCAGAAGCGGGGGGGCCCAATGAGCAGTTCTTC. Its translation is CASSSPEAGGPNEQFF.

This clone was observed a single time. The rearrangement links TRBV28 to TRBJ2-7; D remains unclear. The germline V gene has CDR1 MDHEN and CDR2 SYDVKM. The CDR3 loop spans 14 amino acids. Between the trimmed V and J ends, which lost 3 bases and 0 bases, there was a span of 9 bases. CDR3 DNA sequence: TGTGCCAGCAGTTTCGCGCAGGCCTCCTACGAGCAGTACTTC. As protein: CASSFAQASYEQYF.

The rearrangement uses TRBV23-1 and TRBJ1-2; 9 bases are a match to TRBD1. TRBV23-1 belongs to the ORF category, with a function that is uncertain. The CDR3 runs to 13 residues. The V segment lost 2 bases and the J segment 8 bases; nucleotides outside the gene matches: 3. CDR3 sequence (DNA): TGCGCCAGCAGTCAACCGACAGGGGGGGGCTACACCTTC. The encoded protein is CASSQPTGGGYTF.

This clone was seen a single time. The CDR3 loop reads CASSREIQETQYF. As DNA, the CDR3 is TGTGCCAGCAGCCGAGAGATACAAGAGACCCAGTACTTC. J is TRBJ2-5 and V is TRBV2; D unclear. Germline CDR1 and CDR2: SNHLY and FYNNEI. This CDR3 has 13 amino acids. V lost 6 bases and J lost 2, with 10 bases in between.

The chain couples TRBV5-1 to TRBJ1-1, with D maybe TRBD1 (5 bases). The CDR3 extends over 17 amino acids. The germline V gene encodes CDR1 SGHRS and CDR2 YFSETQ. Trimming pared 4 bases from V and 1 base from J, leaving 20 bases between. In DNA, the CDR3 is TGCGCCAGCAGCCCCCTCGCCCAGGGAGCCCCGAACACTGAAGCTTTCTTT. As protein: CASSPLAQGAPNTEAFF.

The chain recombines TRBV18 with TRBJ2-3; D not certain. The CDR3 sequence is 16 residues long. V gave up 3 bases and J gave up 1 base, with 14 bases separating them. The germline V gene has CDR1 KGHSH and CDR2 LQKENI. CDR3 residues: CASSPPLRGGTDTQYF. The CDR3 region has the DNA TGTGCCAGCTCACCCCCGTTAAGAGGTGGCACAGATACGCAGTATTTT.

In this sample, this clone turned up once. Here the CDR3 DNA reads TGTGCCAGCAGATCCGGGCTAAACCAAGAGACCCAGTACTTC. As protein: CASRSGLNQETQYF. V and J are TRBV7-2 and TRBJ2-5; D is unclear. Germline CDR1 and CDR2: SGHTA and FQGNSA. The CDR3 is 14 amino acids. V was pared by 6 bases and J by 0 bases, with 11 bases between.

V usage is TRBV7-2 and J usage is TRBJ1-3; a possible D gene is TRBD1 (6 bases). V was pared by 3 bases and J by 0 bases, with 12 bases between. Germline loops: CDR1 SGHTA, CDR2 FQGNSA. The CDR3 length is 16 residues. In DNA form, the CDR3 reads TGTGCCAGCAGCTTTACCGGACAGACCTCTGGAAACACCATATATTTT. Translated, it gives CASSFTGQTSGNTIYF.